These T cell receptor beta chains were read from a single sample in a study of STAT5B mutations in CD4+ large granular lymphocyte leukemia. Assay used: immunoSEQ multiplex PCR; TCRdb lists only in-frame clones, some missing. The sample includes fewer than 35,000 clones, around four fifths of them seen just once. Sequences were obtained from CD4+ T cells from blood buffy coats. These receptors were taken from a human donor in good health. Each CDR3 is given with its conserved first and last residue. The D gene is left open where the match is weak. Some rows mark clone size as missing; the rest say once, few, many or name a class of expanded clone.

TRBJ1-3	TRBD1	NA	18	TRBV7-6	TGTGCCAGCAGCTCCTCCCCGGGACAGGGTTCATCTGGAAACACCATATATTTT	CASSSSPGQGSSGNTIYF
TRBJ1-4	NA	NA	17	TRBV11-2	TGTGCCAGCAGCTTAGTTAGCGTTTTTGCAACTAATGAAAAACTGTTTTTT	CASSLVSVFATNEKLFF
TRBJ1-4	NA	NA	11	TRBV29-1	TGCAGCGTTACGTCTAATGAAAAACTGTTTTTT	CSVTSNEKLFF
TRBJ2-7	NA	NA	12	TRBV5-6	TGTGCCAGCAGCTTGCTGGGGGAACTAGAGTACTTC	CASSLLGELEYF
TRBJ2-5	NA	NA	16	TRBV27	TGTGCCAGCTCGCCCAGGCACCCAAACCTCGGGGAGACCCAGTACTTC	CASSPRHPNLGETQYF
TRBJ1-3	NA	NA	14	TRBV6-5	TGTGCCAGCAGTTACAGGCCGGATGGAAACACCATATATTTT	CASSYRPDGNTIYF
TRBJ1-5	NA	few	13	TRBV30	TGTGCCTGGAGTCCTAATAGCAATCAGCCCCAGCATTTT	CAWSPNSNQPQHF
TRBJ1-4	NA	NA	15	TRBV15	TGTGCCACCAGCAGACCCGGAGGAGGGGCTGGAAAACTGTTTTTT	CATSRPGGGAGKLFF
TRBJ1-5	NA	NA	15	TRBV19	TGTGCCAGTAGTCCGCGGGGGTATGGCAATCAGCCCCAGCATTTT	CASSPRGYGNQPQHF
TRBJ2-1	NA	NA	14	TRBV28	TGTGCCAGCAGTTTGGATACCTCCTACAATGAGCAGTTCTTC	CASSLDTSYNEQFF
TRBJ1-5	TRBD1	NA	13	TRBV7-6	TGTGCCAGCAGCCTCGGGACAGTTCAGCCCCAGCATTTT	CASSLGTVQPQHF
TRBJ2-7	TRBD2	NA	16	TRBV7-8	TGTGCCAGCAGCCCAAGAGGACTAGCGGGGGGTCGGGAGCAGTACTTC	CASSPRGLAGGREQYF
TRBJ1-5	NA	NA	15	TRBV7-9	TGTGCCAGCAGTCAACAGGGTATGGAGCGGGAGCCCCAGCATTTT	CASSQQGMEREPQHF
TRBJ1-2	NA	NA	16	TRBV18	TGTGCCAGCTCACCCGGGGACCAAGCCAGGGAGCATGGCTACACCTTC	CASSPGDQAREHGYTF
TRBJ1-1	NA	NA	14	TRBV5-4	TGTGCCAGCAGCTACGGGCATGTGAACACTGAAGCTTTCTTT	CASSYGHVNTEAFF
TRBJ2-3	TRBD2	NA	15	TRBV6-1	TGTGCCAGCAGCCCTCTAGCGGGAGTACCCGATACGCAGTATTTT	CASSPLAGVPDTQYF
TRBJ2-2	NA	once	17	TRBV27	TGTGCCAGCAGTATAGACCGGACACGTCCCAACACCGGGGAGCTGTTTTTT	CASSIDRTRPNTGELFF
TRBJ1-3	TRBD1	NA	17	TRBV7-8	TGTGCCAGCAGCCACAAGACAGGGACCCTTGTCGGAAACACCATATATTTT	CASSHKTGTLVGNTIYF
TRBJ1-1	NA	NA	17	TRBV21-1	TGTGCCAGCAGCACTCCGGGACCGATGAAGGGAAACACTGAAGCTTTCTTT	CASSTPGPMKGNTEAFF
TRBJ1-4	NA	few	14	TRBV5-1	TGCGCCAGCAGCACGGACGGAGGGGAAGAAAAACTGTTTTTT	CASSTDGGEEKLFF
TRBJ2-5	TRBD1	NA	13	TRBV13	TGTGCCAGCAGGCGACAGGGGTCGGAGACCCAGTACTTC	CASRRQGSETQYF
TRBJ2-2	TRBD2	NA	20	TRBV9	TGTGCCAGCAGCGTAGCTCCCAGGGGTAGCGGGGGCCCGAACACCGGGGAGCTGTTTTTT	CASSVAPRGSGGPNTGELFF
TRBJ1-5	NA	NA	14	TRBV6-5	TGTGCCACCCGGGACCTCAGGGTCAATCAGCCCCAGCATTTT	CATRDLRVNQPQHF
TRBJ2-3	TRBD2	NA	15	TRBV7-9	TGTGCCAGCAGCTTAACTAGCGGGGCCACAGATACGCAGTATTTT	CASSLTSGATDTQYF
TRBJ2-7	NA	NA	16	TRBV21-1	TGTGCCAGCAGCACGGGGCTAGCGGGAGGGCCCCACGAGCAGTACTTC	CASSTGLAGGPHEQYF
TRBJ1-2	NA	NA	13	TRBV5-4	TGTGCCAGCAGCTTGTTAGGTGACTATGGCTACACCTTC	CASSLLGDYGYTF
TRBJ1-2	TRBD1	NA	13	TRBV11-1	TGTGCCAGCAGCTTAACGGGACAGACGGGCTACACCTTC	CASSLTGQTGYTF
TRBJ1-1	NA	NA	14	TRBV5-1	TGCGCCAGCAGCTTATTGACACCGAACACTGAAGCTTTCTTT	CASSLLTPNTEAFF
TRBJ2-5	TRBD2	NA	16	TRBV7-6	TGTGCCAGCAGCCGGGGACTAGCGGGAGGAGAAGAGACCCAGTACTTC	CASSRGLAGGEETQYF
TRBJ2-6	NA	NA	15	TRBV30	TGTGCCTGGAGCTTTGGGGCGGCTGGGGCCAACGTCCTGACTTTC	CAWSFGAAGANVLTF
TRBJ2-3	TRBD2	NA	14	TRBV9	TGTGCCAGCAGTCCCGGGGGGTACGCAGATACGCAGTATTTT	CASSPGGYADTQYF
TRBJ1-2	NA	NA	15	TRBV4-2	TGTGCCAGCAGCCTCGAGTCGACCGGAGACTATGGCTACACCTTC	CASSLESTGDYGYTF
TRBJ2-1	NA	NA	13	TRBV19	TGTGCCAGTAGTAGGACTACCAAGGGTGGGCAGTTCTTC	CASSRTTKGGQFF
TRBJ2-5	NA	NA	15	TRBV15	TGTGCCACCAGCAGAGATAGGCTAGTGACAGAGACCCAGTACTTC	CATSRDRLVTETQYF
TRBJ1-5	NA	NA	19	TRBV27	TGTGCCAGCAGTTTATTCGGCGGGACACCGCATTATAGCAATCAGCCCCAGCATTTT	CASSLFGGTPHYSNQPQHF
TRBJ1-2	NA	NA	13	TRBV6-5	TGTGCCAGCAGTTCCGGCACCCCCCTTGGCTACACCTTC	CASSSGTPLGYTF
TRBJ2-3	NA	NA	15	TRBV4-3	TGCGCCAGCAGCCAAGATCGTAAACTAGCAGATACGCAGTATTTT	CASSQDRKLADTQYF
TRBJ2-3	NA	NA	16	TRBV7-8	TGTGCCAGCAGCTTAGGAAGGTTGGTCGGCACAGATACGCAGTATTTT	CASSLGRLVGTDTQYF
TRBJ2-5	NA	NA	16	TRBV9	TGTGCCAGCAGCGTAGGCTATCCTACAACCCAAGAGACCCAGTACTTC	CASSVGYPTTQETQYF
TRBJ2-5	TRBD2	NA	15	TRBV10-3	TGTGCCACCAGGGGGACTAGCGGTACCGTGGAGACCCAGTACTTC	CATRGTSGTVETQYF
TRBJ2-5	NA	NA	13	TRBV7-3	TGTGCCAGCAGCTTAGGCGGGCAAGAGACCCAGTACTTC	CASSLGGQETQYF